Following are 21 T cell receptor beta chains from one sample sequenced in a study of T-cell memory formation after mild COVID-19. TCRdb passed the 5' RACE reads through MiXCR, listing each CDR3 protein once. This sample carries about 600,000 distinct CDR3 sequences, about 20% of them seen once, and the ten largest clones take about 8.4%. Material for sequencing was PBMCs or a T cell subset sorted from them (not recorded which). These receptors were collected from an adult woman who had mild COVID-19 (a few samples of this study predate the infection). Cell type and time point are not known.

This clonotype came up a few times. The chain uses TRBV6-2 or TRBV6-3 and TRBJ2-1; 7 nucleotides match TRBD2. CDR1 is MNHEY and CDR2 is SVGEGT in the germline V gene. Trimming cost V 6 bases and J 8 bases; bases outside gene matches: 16. This CDR3 contains 16 residues. CDR3 region: CASSLPLLREDDEQFF. CDR3 DNA sequence: TGTGCCAGCAGCCTCCCTCTCCTACGGGAGGACGATGAGCAGTTCTTC.

This clonotype was observed a few times. The chain carries TRBV6-2 or TRBV6-3 and TRBJ2-2, with 12 bases matching TRBD1. With 7 bases clipped from V and 6 bases from J, the junction kept 3 bases outside the gene matches. This CDR3 spans 14 amino acids. Germline assignment: CDR1 MNHEY and CDR2 SVGEGT. CDR3 coding DNA: TGTGCCAGCACGGGACAGGGGGCCCCCGGGGAGCTGTTTTTT. This codes for CASTGQGAPGELFF.

This clonotype has only a few counts. The chain combines TRBV12-3 or TRBV12-4 with TRBJ1-6; the D is unclear. This CDR3 is built from 13 residues. V was trimmed by 6 bases and J by 7 bases, leaving 10 bases between them. CDR3 DNA: TGTGCCAGCAGCAAGGACTTAAATTCACCCCTCCACTTT. Amino acids: CASSKDLNSPLHF.

The table lists this clonotype with a few counts. The DNA for the CDR3 is TGCGCCAGCACCCTCGAGCGGGGGGCGGATCGGCGTTACGAGCAGTACTTC. This sequence encodes CASTLERGADRRYEQYF. The genes are TRBV5-1 and TRBJ2-7; 9 bases agree with TRBD2. The V and J ends lost 6 bases and 4 bases, in that order; junction bases with no gene match: 17. The CDR3 runs to 17 residues. Per germline, CDR1 SGHRS and CDR2 YFSETQ.

This clonotype has just a few counts. V and J are TRBV5-1 and TRBJ2-3; D might be TRBD1 or TRBD2, each matching 6 bases. The CDR3 totals 15 residues. V was cut by 2 bases and J by 4 bases, with 14 bases left in between. Germline V gene data show CDR1 as SGHRS and CDR2 as YFSETQ. The CDR3 nucleotides read TGCGCCAGCAGCTTTGGGGGGCGCTTGGCAGATACGCAGTATTTT. Residues: CASSFGGRLADTQYF.

This chain uses TRBV5-1 with TRBJ1-4; the match to TRBD1 covers 8 bases. This CDR3 contains 16 residues. Losses at the gene ends were 2 bases for V and 6 bases for J; bases not matched to a gene: 9. Germline assignment: CDR1 SGHRS and CDR2 YFSETQ. CDR3 residues: CASSFSSDREYEKLFF. The CDR3 DNA follows: TGCGCCAGCAGCTTCTCGTCGGACAGGGAATATGAAAAACTGTTTTTT.

The chain combines TRBV6-2 or TRBV6-3 with TRBJ2-7; tentative D call: TRBD2 (6 bases). The germline V gene encodes CDR1 MNHEY and CDR2 SVGEGT. Trimming removed 6 bases from V and 7 bases from J, with 22 bases in between. This CDR3 has 15 amino acids. The chain's CDR3 is CASSLGTFSGGEQYF. CDR3 in DNA: TGTGCCAGCAGCCTCGGGACTTTCTCAGGCGGGGAGCAGTACTTC.

This clonotype was recorded a few times. The chain is built from TRBV15 and TRBJ1-5, with 10 bases fitting TRBD1. This CDR3 region has 16 residues. V lost 5 bases to trimming and J lost 3 bases; unmatched junction nucleotides: 7. Per germline, CDR1 LNHNV and CDR2 YYDKDF (reference sequence). The CDR3 region is CATSEGQGLVNQPQHF. The CDR3 nucleotides are TGTGCCACCAGCGAGGGACAGGGGTTGGTCAATCAGCCCCAGCATTTT.

This clonotype turned up a few times. The chain couples TRBV7-2 to TRBJ2-3, with 14 bases aligning to TRBD2. The CDR3 contains 18 residues. CDR1 and CDR2 from the germline V gene are SGHTA and FQGNSA. Germline trimming cut 5 bases from V and 2 bases from J; bases unmatched to any gene: 9. CDR3 in amino acids: CASSLRTSGGTNTDTQYF. The DNA of the CDR3 is TGTGCCAGCAGCCTTAGGACTAGCGGGGGGACAAACACAGATACGCAGTATTTT.

This clonotype was observed a handful of times. The chain joins TRBV5-5 to TRBJ1-1; no definite D call. Germline V gives CDR1 SGHKS, CDR2 YYEKEE (reference sequence). V lost 2 bases and J 0 bases, leaving 5 bases between the germline ends. There are 13 residues in the CDR3. CDR3 sequence reads: CASSFEMNTEAFF. The CDR3 DNA is TGTGCCAGCAGCTTCGAAATGAACACTGAAGCTTTCTTT.

This chain joins TRBV6-5 and TRBJ1-2, with 7 bases that match TRBD1. From germline, CDR1 is MNHEY and CDR2 SVGAGI. The V and J ends lost 6 bases and 3 bases, in that order; junction bases with no gene match: 4. CDR3 length equals 13 residues. In nucleotides, the CDR3 is TGTGCCAGCAGCCACAGGGGAGACTATGGCTACACCTTC. This gives the protein CASSHRGDYGYTF.

The rearrangement links TRBV18 to TRBJ1-1; 8 nucleotides line up with TRBD1. The CDR3 length is 13 residues. The J segment lost 5 bases and the V segment lost 5 bases, leaving 4 bases of the junction unmatched. Looked up from germline, CDR1 is KGHSH and CDR2 is LQKENI. CDR3 bases: TGTGCCAGCTCAACGACAGGGGAGACTGAAGCTTTCTTT. It is translated as CASSTTGETEAFF. Full variable domain (remainder filled in from reference TRBV18 and TRBJ1-1): NAGVMQNPRHLVRRRGQEARLRCSPMKGHSHVYWYRQLPEEGLKFMVYLQKENIIDESGMPKERFSAEFPKEGPSILRIQQVVRGDSAAYFCASSTTGETEAFFGQGTRLTVV.

The DNA of the CDR3 is TGTGCCACCAGTGACATCACAGGGTCCACCGGGGAGCTGTTTTTT. Amino acids: CATSDITGSTGELFF. This chain links TRBV24-1 with TRBJ2-2, with a tentative D call TRBD1 (6 bases). Trimming stripped 4 bases from V and 4 bases from J, with 12 bases between. The germline CDR1 and CDR2 sequences are KGHDR and SFDVKD. The CDR3 consists of 15 residues.

This clonotype has just a few counts. The J gene is TRBJ2-2, the V gene TRBV4-2; TRBD2 aligns across 7 bases. Germline CDR1 reads LGHNA; CDR2 reads YNFKEQ. The CDR3 contains 13 residues. Trimming took 0 bases from V and 8 from J; bases not matched to a gene: 0. The CDR3 nucleotides read TGTGCCAGCAGCCAAGAGCGGGAGGGGGAGCTGTTTTTT. It is translated as CASSQEREGELFF.

The chain is built from TRBV4-3 and TRBJ1-1; possibly TRBD1 for D (5 bases). The CDR3 length is 18 residues. The V end was cut by 0 bases, the J end by 9 bases, with 26 bases between. Germline assignment: CDR1 LGHNA and CDR2 YSLEER. CDR3 region: CASSQEGRGGARGYKAFF. The CDR3 DNA reads TGCGCCAGCAGCCAAGAGGGCCGGGGGGGAGCCCGAGGATACAAAGCTTTCTTT.

The V call is TRBV7-8, the J call TRBJ1-1; D remains unclear. The V end lost 1 base, the J end lost 8 bases, and 17 bases lay between the germline ends. This CDR3 is 15 amino acids long. Germline V gives CDR1 SGHVS, CDR2 FQNEAQ. The CDR3 region has the DNA TGTGCCAGCAGCTTAGTCGCCGGTTTGCTTGCCGAAGCTTTCTTT. This sequence encodes CASSLVAGLLAEAFF.

The rearrangement uses TRBV4-2 and TRBJ1-2; D unresolved. The V gene's germline CDR1 is LGHNA and CDR2 YNFKEQ. Deletions cut 1 base from V and 0 bases from J, with 15 bases between. CDR3 length equals 17 residues. The CDR3 DNA follows: TGTGCCAGCAGCCAAGCAGGTCGGGAGGGCCCTAACTATGGCTACACCTTC. It yields the protein CASSQAGREGPNYGYTF.

The V gene is TRBV5-1, the J gene TRBJ1-3; no reliable D call. This CDR3 has 15 amino acids. V was cut by 0 bases and J by 0 bases, with 7 bases left in between. Germline V lookup: CDR1 SGHRS, CDR2 YFSETQ. CDR3 region: CASSLESHSGNTIYF. The CDR3 coding sequence is TGCGCCAGCAGCTTGGAGTCACACTCTGGAAACACCATATATTTT.

The rearrangement uses TRBV12-3 or TRBV12-4 and TRBJ2-7; D may be TRBD2 (5 bases). This CDR3 comprises 12 residues. The ends were cut back, 5 bases at V and 7 bases at J, with 12 bases in the middle. CDR3 sequence reads: CASSPEDGEQYF. For the CDR3, the DNA is TGTGCCAGCAGTCCGGAGGACGGGGAGCAGTACTTC.

V and J are TRBV6-1 and TRBJ2-5; D might be TRBD1 or TRBD2, each matching 5 bases. The CDR3 totals 14 residues. The germline V gene has CDR1 MNHNS and CDR2 SASEGT. Trimming left V 6 bases short and J 5 bases short, with 16 bases between. The CDR3 DNA reads TGTGCCAGCAGCCCCGGGGCAGGGCTCGAGACCCAGTACTTC. The encoded protein is CASSPGAGLETQYF.

V and J are TRBV7-9 and TRBJ1-1; weak D call: TRBD1 (5 bases). Trimming cost V 5 bases and J 3 bases, with 16 bases left between them. This CDR3 comprises 15 residues. Germline V gene sequence: CDR1 SEHNR, CDR2 FQNEAQ (reference sequence). CDR3 residues: CASSPGWGRDTEAFF. The CDR3 nucleotides are TGTGCCAGCAGCCCGGGGTGGGGCCGGGACACTGAAGCTTTCTTT.